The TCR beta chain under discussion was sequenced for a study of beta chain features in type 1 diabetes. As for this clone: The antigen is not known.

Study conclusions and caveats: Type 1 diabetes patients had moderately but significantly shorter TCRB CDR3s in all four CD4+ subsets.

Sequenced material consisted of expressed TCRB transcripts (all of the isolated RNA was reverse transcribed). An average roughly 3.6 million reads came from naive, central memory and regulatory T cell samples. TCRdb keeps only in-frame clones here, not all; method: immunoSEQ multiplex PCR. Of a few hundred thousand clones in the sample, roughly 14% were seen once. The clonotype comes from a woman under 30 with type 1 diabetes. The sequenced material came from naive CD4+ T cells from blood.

As DNA, the CDR3 is TGTGCCAGCAGCTTGGGGAGCGGGAGAAGATCCTACGAGCAGTACTTC. Translation: CASSLGSGRRSYEQYF. The chain uses TRBV7-9 and TRBJ2-7; TRBD2 agrees at 8 bases. The CDR3 consists of 16 residues. Germline V gene sequence: CDR1 SEHNR, CDR2 FQNEAQ (reference sequence). J lost 1 base, V lost 3 bases, and 8 bases had no gene match.